This TCR beta chain was captured by sequencing in a study of blood T cell repertoires in COVID-19. At the level of the study: Whether acute or convalescent, the COVID-19 samples came from the United States, Italy and Spain. PBMCs, B-cell-depleted T cells, or T cells were the source of the cDNA or gDNA that made up the material.

Here immunoSEQ multiplex PCR was the method, and the copy in TCRdb shows in-frame clones only, minus some. The sample includes a few hundred thousand clones, roughly 88% seen only once; the top ten take 0.55% to 0.75%. V lost 0 bases and J lost 0, with 11 bases in between. There are 16 residues in the CDR3. Germline assignment: CDR1 SGHRS and CDR2 YFSETQ. The V and J genes are TRBV5-1 and TRBJ2-3; D call uncertain. Source material: PBMCs or T cells enriched from blood (not recorded which). This sequence originates from a man aged 18 to 29 who had recovered from COVID-19. CDR3 in amino acids: CASSLEAGRSTDTQYF. In nucleotides, the CDR3 is TGCGCCAGCAGCTTGGAGGCAGGCAGAAGCACAGATACGCAGTATTTT.